The 2 T cell receptor beta chains reported below all come from one sample, sequenced in a study of T cells in localized non-small cell lung cancer. The table came from immunoSEQ multiplex PCR; TCRdb's copy has only in-frame clones and leaves some out. Among 50,000 to 75,000 clones listed, 80% to 90% were seen once. The starting material was peripheral blood, obtained before any cancer treatment. The source is a man between 35 and 75 years old with stage I squamous cell lung carcinoma.

The chain combines TRBV4-3 with TRBJ2-7, with 12 bases identical to TRBD2. The CDR3 is made up of 20 amino acids. With 1 base clipped from V and 4 bases from J, the junction kept 17 bases outside the gene matches. CDR1 is LGHNA, CDR2 YSLEER, per germline. The CDR3 spells CASSQAATSGSLGESYEQYF. As DNA, the CDR3 is TGCGCCAGCAGCCAAGCGGCGACTAGCGGGAGTCTAGGGGAAAGTTACGAGCAGTACTTC.

The genes are TRBV7-9 and TRBJ2-7, with D uncertain. The V and J ends lost 3 bases and 2 bases respectively, with 11 bases between them. Germline CDR1 and CDR2: SEHNR and FQNEAQ (reference sequence). The CDR3 is made up of 14 amino acids. The CDR3 protein is CASSFQTSTYEQYF. CDR3 nucleotides: TGTGCCAGCAGCTTTCAAACCTCGACCTACGAGCAGTACTTC.